A selection of T cell receptor beta chains follows, all from one sample in a study of vaccination and CD4 T cells after COVID-19. No cognate antigen is known for these TCRs. TCRdb redid the calling of the PCR reads with MiXCR, one entry per CDR3 protein. The sample has some 16,000 distinct CDR3 sequences, about 50% seen once. The sample taken for sequencing was CD4+ T cells from blood, cultured in vitro. The receptor source for this set is a human donor who had recovered from COVID-19. CDR3s include the opening cysteine and the closing phenylalanine or tryptophan. D genes are given only for firm matches. Clone size is given for some rows only: seen once, a few or many times, or a class if the clone is expanded.

abundance | d_gene | j_gene | v_gene | CDR3aa | CDR3nt
NA | NA | TRBJ1-2 | TRBV28 | CASSLEEGVRDGYTF | TGTGCCAGCAGTTTGGAGGAGGGGGTACGGGATGGCTACACCTTC
NA | TRBD1 | TRBJ1-4 | TRBV25-1 | CASSEETGANEKLFF | TGTGCCAGCAGTGAAGAGACAGGGGCTAATGAAAAACTGTTTTTT
once | NA | TRBJ2-7 | TRBV7-9 | CASSLGASYEQYF | TGCGCCAGCAGCTTGGGGGCCTCCTACGAGCAGTACTTC
few | TRBD1 | TRBJ1-1 | TRBV7-9 | CASSLGGTRGQMNTEAFF | TGTGCCAGCAGCTTAGGCGGGACCAGGGGACAGATGAACACTGAAGCTTTCTTT
NA | NA | TRBJ1-5 | TRBV7-2 | CASSPSNQPQHF | TGTGCCAGCAGCCCGAGCAATCAGCCCCAGCATTTT
few | NA | TRBJ1-2 | TRBV5-4 | CASSPNSSPRRNYGYTF | TGTGCCAGCAGCCCAAACAGTTCCCCTAGGAGGAACTATGGCTACACCTTC
NA | TRBD2 | TRBJ2-1 | TRBV27 | CASSMGLAAYNEQFF | TGTGCCAGCAGCATGGGACTAGCGGCCTACAATGAGCAGTTCTTC
medium-sized | TRBD1 | TRBJ2-7 | TRBV7-8 | CASSFTGVEIEQYF | TGTGCCAGCAGCTTCACAGGGGTAGAGATCGAGCAGTACTTC
NA | NA | TRBJ2-5 | TRBV20-1 | CSATGQSTETQYF | TGCAGTGCCACCGGACAGTCAACGGAGACCCAGTACTTC
NA | NA | TRBJ2-7 | TRBV7-6 | CASSLGLLSYEQYF | TGTGCCAGCAGCTTAGGTCTTCTCTCCTACGAGCAGTACTTC
NA | NA | TRBJ2-4 | TRBV18 | CASSPWDNWNIQYF | TGTGCCAGCTCACCCTGGGACAATTGGAACATTCAGTACTTC
NA | NA | TRBJ1-1 | TRBV28 | CASSWGGGRGGTEAFF | TGTGCCAGCAGTTGGGGGGGAGGCAGAGGCGGCACTGAAGCTTTCTTT
NA | TRBD1 | TRBJ1-5 | TRBV20-1 | CSARKPGQGNQPQHF | TGCAGTGCTAGGAAACCGGGACAGGGGAATCAGCCCCAGCATTTT
NA | NA | TRBJ1-2 | TRBV12-3/TRBV12-4 | CASSFPGLIRGYTF | TGTGCCAGCAGTTTTCCTGGATTAATCCGGGGCTACACCTTC
NA | TRBD1 | TRBJ1-5 | TRBV5-1 | CASSLADRGGQPQHF | TGCGCCAGCAGCTTGGCTGACAGGGGAGGGCAGCCCCAGCATTTT
NA | TRBD1 | TRBJ2-7 | TRBV7-9 | CASSLGTGYSYEQYF | TGTGCCAGCAGCTTAGGGACAGGCTATTCCTACGAGCAGTACTTC
few | NA | TRBJ2-3 | TRBV27 | CASRDWQGEGTDTQYF | TGTGCCAGCAGGGACTGGCAGGGAGAAGGGACAGATACGCAGTATTTT
NA | NA | TRBJ1-2 | TRBV27 | CASSFRGERANYGYTF | TGTGCCAGCAGTTTTAGGGGGGAGCGAGCTAACTATGGCTACACCTTC
NA | NA | TRBJ2-7 | TRBV10-3 | CASGGGSSYEQYF | TGTGCCTCCGGAGGAGGGAGCTCCTACGAGCAGTACTTC
NA | TRBD2 | TRBJ2-1 | TRBV7-3 | CASSLTSGGFYNEQFF | TGTGCCAGCAGCTTAACTAGCGGGGGATTCTACAATGAGCAGTTCTTC
NA | NA | TRBJ2-7 | TRBV20-1 | CSAVQGSEQYF | TGCAGTGCTGTTCAGGGTTCCGAGCAGTACTTC
NA | TRBD1 | TRBJ1-2 | TRBV10-3 | CAIRQTGKASYGYTF | TGTGCCATCAGACAGACAGGGAAGGCAAGCTATGGCTACACCTTC
NA | TRBD1 | TRBJ1-2 | TRBV20-1 | CSARGTGVQFHYGYTF | TGCAGTGCTAGGGGGACAGGGGTCCAATTTCACTATGGCTACACCTTC
medium-sized | NA | TRBJ2-5 | TRBV2 | CASSGPGGRGETQYF | TGTGCCAGCAGTGGGCCAGGGGGGCGGGGAGAGACCCAGTACTTC
NA | TRBD2 | TRBJ2-3 | TRBV10-1 | CASSLGGVTDTQYF | TGCGCCAGCAGTCTGGGGGGGGTCACAGATACGCAGTATTTT
NA | TRBD1 | TRBJ1-5 | TRBV7-8 | CASSLRGGGPRAQHF | TGTGCCAGCAGCTTACGGGGAGGGGGCCCCCGGGCCCAGCATTTT
few | NA | TRBJ1-1 | TRBV10-3 | CAIKEETEAFF | TGTGCCATCAAGGAGGAAACTGAAGCTTTCTTT
few | NA | TRBJ1-2 | TRBV20-1 | CSARDGGGLNYGYTF | TGCAGTGCTAGAGATGGAGGTGGACTTAACTATGGCTACACCTTC
few | TRBD2 | TRBJ2-3 | TRBV27 | CASSPSTSPGDTQYF | TGTGCCAGCAGTCCCTCGACTAGCCCTGGAGATACGCAGTATTTT
NA | TRBD2 | TRBJ2-3 | TRBV23-1 | CISPLAGARDTQYF | TGCATCAGTCCCCTAGCGGGAGCGCGGGATACGCAGTATTTT
NA | NA | TRBJ2-1 | TRBV24-1 | CATSEPSGKSSYNEQFF | TGTGCCACCAGTGAGCCCTCGGGGAAGAGCTCCTACAATGAGCAGTTCTTC
few | NA | TRBJ1-1 | TRBV19 | CASHSGVMNTEAFF | TGTGCCAGTCATAGCGGGGTCATGAACACTGAAGCTTTCTTT
NA | NA | TRBJ2-7 | TRBV21-1 | CASSLGRGGEQYF | TGTGCCAGCAGCTTAGGCAGGGGAGGGGAGCAGTACTTC
NA | NA | TRBJ1-1 | TRBV2 | CASSILPGRATEAFF | TGTGCCAGCAGCATTCTCCCTGGCAGGGCCACTGAAGCTTTCTTT
few | TRBD1 | TRBJ1-5 | TRBV24-1 | CATSENRGATQPQHF | TGTGCCACCAGTGAAAACAGGGGTGCGACTCAGCCCCAGCATTTT
NA | NA | TRBJ2-3 | TRBV2 | CASTRAPGTTFDTQYF | TGTGCCAGCACCAGAGCCCCCGGGACAACCTTCGATACGCAGTATTTT
NA | NA | TRBJ2-3 | TRBV7-2 | CASSAVAQRAIDTQYF | TGTGCCAGCAGCGCCGTTGCACAAAGGGCTATAGATACGCAGTATTTT
NA | NA | TRBJ2-7 | TRBV20-1 | CSARDLSGSSYEQYF | TGCAGTGCTAGAGATCTCTCAGGGTCGTCCTACGAGCAGTACTTC
NA | TRBD2 | TRBJ2-1 | TRBV7-8 | CASSHGQQAGGTNYNEQFF | TGTGCCAGCAGCCATGGGCAACAAGCGGGAGGGACTAACTACAATGAGCAGTTCTTC
NA | TRBD1 | TRBJ1-6 | TRBV7-9 | CASSYGQGNSPLHF | TGTGCCAGCAGTTATGGACAGGGGAATTCACCCCTCCACTTT